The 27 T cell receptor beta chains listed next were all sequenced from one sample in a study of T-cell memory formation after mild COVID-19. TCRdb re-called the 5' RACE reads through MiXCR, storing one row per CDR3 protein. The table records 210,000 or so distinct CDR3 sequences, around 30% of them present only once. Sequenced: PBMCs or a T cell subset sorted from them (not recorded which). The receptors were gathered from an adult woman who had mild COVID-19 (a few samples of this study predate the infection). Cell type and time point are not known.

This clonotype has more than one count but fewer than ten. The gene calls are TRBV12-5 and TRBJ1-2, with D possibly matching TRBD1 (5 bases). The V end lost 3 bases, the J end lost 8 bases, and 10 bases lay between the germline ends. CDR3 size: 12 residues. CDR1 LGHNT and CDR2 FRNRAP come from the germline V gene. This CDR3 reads CASGFGDGGYTF. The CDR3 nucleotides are TGTGCTAGTGGTTTCGGGGACGGGGGCTACACCTTC.

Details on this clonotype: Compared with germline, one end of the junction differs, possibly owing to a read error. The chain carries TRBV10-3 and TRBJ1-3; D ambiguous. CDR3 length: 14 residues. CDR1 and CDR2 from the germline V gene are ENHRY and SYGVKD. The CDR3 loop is CAISEAAAGTTIYF. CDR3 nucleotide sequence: TGTGCCATCAGTGAGGCGGCAGCTGGAACCACCATATATTTT.

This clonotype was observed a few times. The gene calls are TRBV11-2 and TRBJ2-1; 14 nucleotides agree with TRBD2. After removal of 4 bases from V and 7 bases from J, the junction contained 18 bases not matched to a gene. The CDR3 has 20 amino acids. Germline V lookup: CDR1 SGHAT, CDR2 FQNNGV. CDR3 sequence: CASSSGLAGVRRTGENEQFF. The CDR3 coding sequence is TGTGCCAGCAGCTCGGGACTAGCGGGAGTTCGAAGGACTGGGGAAAATGAGCAGTTCTTC.

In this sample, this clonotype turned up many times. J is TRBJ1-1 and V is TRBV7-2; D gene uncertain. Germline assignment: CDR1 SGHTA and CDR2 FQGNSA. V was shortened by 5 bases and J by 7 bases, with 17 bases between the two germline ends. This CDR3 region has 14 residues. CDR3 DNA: TGTGCCAGCAGCCCTGTACATACTCCTAGTGAAGCTTTCTTT. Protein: CASSPVHTPSEAFF.

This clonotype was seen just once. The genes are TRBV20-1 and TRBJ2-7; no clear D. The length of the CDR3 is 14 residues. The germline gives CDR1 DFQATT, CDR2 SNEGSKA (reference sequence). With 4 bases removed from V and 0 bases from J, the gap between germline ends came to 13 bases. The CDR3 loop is CSAMGGVISYEQYF. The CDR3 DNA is TGCAGTGCTATGGGCGGAGTAATCTCCTACGAGCAGTACTTC.

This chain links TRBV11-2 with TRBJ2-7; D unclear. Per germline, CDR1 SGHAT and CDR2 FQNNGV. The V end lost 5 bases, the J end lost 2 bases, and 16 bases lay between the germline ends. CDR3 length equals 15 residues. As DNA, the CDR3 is TGTGCCAGCAGCCAGGACCTTGTACTTCCCTACGAGCAGTACTTC. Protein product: CASSQDLVLPYEQYF. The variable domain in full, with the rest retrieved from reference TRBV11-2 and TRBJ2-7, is EAGVAQSPRYKIIEKRQSVAFWCNPISGHATLYWYQQILGQGPKLLIQFQNNGVVDDSQLPKDRFSAERLKGVDSTLKIQPAKLEDSAVYLCASSQDLVLPYEQYFGPGTRLTVT.

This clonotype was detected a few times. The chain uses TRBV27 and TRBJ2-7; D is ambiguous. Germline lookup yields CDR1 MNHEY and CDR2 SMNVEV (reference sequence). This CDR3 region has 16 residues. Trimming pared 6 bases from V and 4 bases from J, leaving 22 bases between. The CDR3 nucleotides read TGTGCCAGCAGACTCTACTCCGACGGACCTGCGTACGAGCAGTACTTC. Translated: CASRLYSDGPAYEQYF.

CDR3 nucleotide sequence: TGCAGTGCTAGGAGACTAGCGGGAGAAGTTGGGGAGCAGTACTTC. It encodes CSARRLAGEVGEQYF. The chain employs TRBV20-1 and TRBJ2-7; 12 bases agree with TRBD2. The V segment lost 3 bases and the J segment 7 bases; nucleotides outside the gene matches: 10. CDR3 size: 15 residues. CDR1 DFQATT and CDR2 SNEGSKA come from the germline V gene (reference sequence).

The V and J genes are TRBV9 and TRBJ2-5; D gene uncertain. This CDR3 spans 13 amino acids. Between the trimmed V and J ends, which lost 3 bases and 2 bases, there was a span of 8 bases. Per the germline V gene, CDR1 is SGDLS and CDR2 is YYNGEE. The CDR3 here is CASSATGQETQYF. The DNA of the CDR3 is TGTGCCAGCAGCGCCACCGGGCAAGAGACCCAGTACTTC.

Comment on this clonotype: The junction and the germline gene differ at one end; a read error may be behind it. This CDR3 reads CASSLDGGREDF. In DNA form, the CDR3 reads TGTGCCAGCAGCTTAGATGGCGGCAGGGAGGACTTC. The chain recombines TRBV7-9 with TRBJ2-7, with D perhaps matching TRBD2 (6 bases). This CDR3 contains 12 residues. Germline CDR1 and CDR2: SEHNR and FQNEAQ (reference sequence).

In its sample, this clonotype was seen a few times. This CDR3 is CASSSGLWQTGELFF. In DNA, the CDR3 is TGCGCCAGCAGCTCGGGCCTATGGCAAACCGGGGAGCTGTTTTTT. V and J are TRBV5-1 and TRBJ2-2; the D is unclear. Germline values: CDR1 SGHRS, CDR2 YFSETQ. The CDR3 consists of 15 residues. The V gene lost 3 bases and the J gene lost 5 bases, with 14 bases spanning the gap.

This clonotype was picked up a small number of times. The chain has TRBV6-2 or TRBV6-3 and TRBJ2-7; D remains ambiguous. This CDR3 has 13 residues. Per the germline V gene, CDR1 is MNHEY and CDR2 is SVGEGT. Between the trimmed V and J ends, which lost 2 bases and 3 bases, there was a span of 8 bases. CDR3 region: CASSYQRLYEQYF. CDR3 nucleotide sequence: TGTGCCAGCAGTTACCAGCGCCTCTACGAGCAGTACTTC.

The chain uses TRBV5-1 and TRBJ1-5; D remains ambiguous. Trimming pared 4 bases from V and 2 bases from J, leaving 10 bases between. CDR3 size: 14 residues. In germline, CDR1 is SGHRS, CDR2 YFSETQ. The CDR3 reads CASSTGDGNQPQHF. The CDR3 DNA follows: TGCGCCAGCAGCACCGGAGATGGCAATCAGCCCCAGCATTTT.

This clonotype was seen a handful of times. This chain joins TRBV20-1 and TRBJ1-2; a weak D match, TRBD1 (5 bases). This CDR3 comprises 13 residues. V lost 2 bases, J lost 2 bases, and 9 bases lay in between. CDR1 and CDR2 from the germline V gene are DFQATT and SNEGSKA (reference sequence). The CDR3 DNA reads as TGCAGTGCTAGACCAACAGGAAACTATGGCTACACCTTC. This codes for CSARPTGNYGYTF.

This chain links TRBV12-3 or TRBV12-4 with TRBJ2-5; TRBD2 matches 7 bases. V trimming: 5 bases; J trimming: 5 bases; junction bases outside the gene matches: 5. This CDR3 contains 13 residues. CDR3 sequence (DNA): TGTGCCAGCAGTGCGGGGGAATGGGAGACCCAGTACTTC. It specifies CASSAGEWETQYF.

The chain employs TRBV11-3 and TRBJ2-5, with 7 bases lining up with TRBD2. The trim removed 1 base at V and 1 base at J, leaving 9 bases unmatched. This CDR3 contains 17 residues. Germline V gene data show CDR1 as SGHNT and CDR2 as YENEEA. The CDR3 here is CASSLGAASGLQETQYF. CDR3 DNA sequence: TGTGCCAGCAGCTTAGGGGCGGCTAGCGGTCTCCAAGAGACCCAGTACTTC.

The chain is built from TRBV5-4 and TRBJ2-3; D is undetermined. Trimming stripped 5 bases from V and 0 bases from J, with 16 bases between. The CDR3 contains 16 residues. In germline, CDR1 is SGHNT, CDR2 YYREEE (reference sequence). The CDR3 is CASREAGTTSTDTQYF. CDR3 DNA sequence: TGTGCCAGCAGGGAAGCAGGAACCACTAGCACAGATACGCAGTATTTT. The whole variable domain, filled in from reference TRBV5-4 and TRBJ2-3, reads ETGVTQSPTHLIKTRGQQVTLRCSSQSGHNTVSWYQQALGQGPQFIFQYYREEENGRGNFPPRFSGLQFPNYSSELNVNALELDDSALYLCASREAGTTSTDTQYFGPGTRLTVL.

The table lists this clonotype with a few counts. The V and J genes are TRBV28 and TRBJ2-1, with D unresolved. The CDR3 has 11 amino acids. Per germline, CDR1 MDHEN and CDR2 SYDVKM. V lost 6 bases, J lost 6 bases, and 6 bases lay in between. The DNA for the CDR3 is TGTGCCAGCAGGAGGCTCAATGAGCAGTTCTTC. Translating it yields CASRRLNEQFF.

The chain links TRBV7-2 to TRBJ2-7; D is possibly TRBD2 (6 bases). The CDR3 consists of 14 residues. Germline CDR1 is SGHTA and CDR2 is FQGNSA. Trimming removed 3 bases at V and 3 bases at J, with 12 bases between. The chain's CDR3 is CASSLSGYYYEQYF. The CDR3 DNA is TGTGCCAGCAGCTTGAGCGGGTACTACTACGAGCAGTACTTC.

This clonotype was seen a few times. The CDR3, as DNA: TGCGCCAGCAGCATTGGGGGGACCAGCGAGGCTGAAGCTTTCTTT. It yields the protein CASSIGGTSEAEAFF. V gene TRBV5-1 combines with J gene TRBJ1-1; D possibly corresponds to TRBD1 (5 bases). Trimming took 4 bases from V and 6 from J, leaving 19 bases between them. The germline gives CDR1 SGHRS, CDR2 YFSETQ. This CDR3 contains 15 residues. The variable domain in full, completed from reference TRBV5-1 and TRBJ1-1, reads KAGVTQTPRYLIKTRGQQVTLSCSPISGHRSVSWYQQTPGQGLQFLFEYFSETQRNKGNFPGRFSGRQFSNSRSEMNVSTLELGDSALYLCASSIGGTSEAEAFFGQGTRLTVV.

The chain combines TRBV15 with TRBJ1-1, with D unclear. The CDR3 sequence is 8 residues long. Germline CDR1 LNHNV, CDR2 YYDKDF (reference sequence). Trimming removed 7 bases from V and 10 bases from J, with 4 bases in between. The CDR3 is CATTGAFF. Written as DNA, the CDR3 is TGTGCCACCACAGGAGCTTTCTTT. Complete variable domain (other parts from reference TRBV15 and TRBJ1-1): DAMVIQNPRYQVTQFGKPVTLSCSQTLNHNVMYWYQQKSSQAPKLLFHYYDKDFNNEADTPDNFQSRRPNTSFCFLDIRSPGLGDTAMYLCATTGAFFGQGTRLTVV.

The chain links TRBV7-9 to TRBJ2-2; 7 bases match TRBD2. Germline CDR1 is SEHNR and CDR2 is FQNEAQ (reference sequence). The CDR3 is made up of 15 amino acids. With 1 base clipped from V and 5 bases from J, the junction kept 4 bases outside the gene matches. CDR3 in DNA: TGTGCCAGCAGCTTAGATCAGGGAGGGACCGGGGAGCTGTTTTTT. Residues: CASSLDQGGTGELFF. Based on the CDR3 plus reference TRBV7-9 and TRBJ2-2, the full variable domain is DTGVSQNPRHKITKRGQNVTFRCDPISEHNRLYWYRQTLGQGPEFLTYFQNEAQLEKSRLLSDRFSAERPKGSFSTLEIQRTEQGDSAMYLCASSLDQGGTGELFFGEGSRLTVL.

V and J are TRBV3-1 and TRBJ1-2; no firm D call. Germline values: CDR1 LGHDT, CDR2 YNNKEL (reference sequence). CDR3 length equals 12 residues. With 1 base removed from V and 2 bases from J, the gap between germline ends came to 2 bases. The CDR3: CASSQGNYGYTF. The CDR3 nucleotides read TGTGCCAGCAGCCAAGGGAACTATGGCTACACCTTC.

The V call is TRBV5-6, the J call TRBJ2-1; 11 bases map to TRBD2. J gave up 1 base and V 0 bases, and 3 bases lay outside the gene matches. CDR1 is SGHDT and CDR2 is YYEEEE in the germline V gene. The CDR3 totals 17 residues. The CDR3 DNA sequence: TGTGCCAGCAGCTTGGGACTAGCGGGGACTTCCTACAATGAGCAGTTCTTC. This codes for CASSLGLAGTSYNEQFF. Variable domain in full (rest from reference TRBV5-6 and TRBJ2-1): DAGVTQSPTHLIKTRGQQVTLRCSPKSGHDTVSWYQQALGQGPQFIFQYYEEEERQRGNFPDRFSGHQFPNYSSELNVNALLLGDSALYLCASSLGLAGTSYNEQFFGPGTRLTVL.

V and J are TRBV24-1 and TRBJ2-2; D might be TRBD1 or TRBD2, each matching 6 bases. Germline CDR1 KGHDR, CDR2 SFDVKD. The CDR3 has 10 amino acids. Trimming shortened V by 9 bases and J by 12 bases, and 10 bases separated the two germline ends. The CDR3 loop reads CATGGGKLFF. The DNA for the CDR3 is TGTGCCACCGGAGGGGGGAAGCTGTTTTTT.

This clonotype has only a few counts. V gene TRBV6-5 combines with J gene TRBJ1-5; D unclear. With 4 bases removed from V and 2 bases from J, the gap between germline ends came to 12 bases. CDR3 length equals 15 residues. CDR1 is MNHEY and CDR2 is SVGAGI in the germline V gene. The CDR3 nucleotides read TGTGCCAGCAGTTCCTCCGGGGTACGCAATCAGCCCCAGCATTTT. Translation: CASSSSGVRNQPQHF.

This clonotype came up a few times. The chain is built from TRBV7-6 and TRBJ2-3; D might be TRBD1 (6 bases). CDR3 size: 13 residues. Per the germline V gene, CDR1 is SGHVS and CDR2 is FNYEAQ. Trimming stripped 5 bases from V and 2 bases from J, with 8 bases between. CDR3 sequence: CASSGGPTDTQYF. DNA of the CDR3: TGTGCCAGCAGCGGGGGCCCCACAGATACGCAGTATTTT.